This TCR beta chain appears in the sequencing data of a study of identical twins. V lost 8 bases and J lost 5; bases outside the gene matches: 3. Germline V CDR1 and CDR2: SGHTA, FQGNSA. This CDR3 is built from 12 residues. Study-wide results and limits: Invariant cells of the MAIT and iNKT types might have partly distorted the zero-insertion analyses. There was more out-of-frame TCR alpha sharing in monozygotic twins than models estimated. Whereas memory repertoires showed no such difference, abundant cord blood beta clonotypes carried fewer insertions.

This clonotype was found once. Its cognate antigen is unknown. TCRdb called the 5' RACE reads again in MiXCR, with one record for every CDR3 protein. Of 450,000 or so distinct CDR3 sequences in the sample, around a sixth are singletons; the top ten hold roughly an eighth. The TCR comes from a man aged 50-60 years in good health. This chain connects TRBV7-2 to TRBJ2-5; 9 positions agree with TRBD2. Sequencing input: naive T cells sorted from blood. CDR3 loop: CASGTSGETQYF. CDR3 DNA: TGTGCCAGCGGCACTAGCGGGGAGACCCAGTACTTC. Based on the CDR3 plus reference TRBV7-2 and TRBJ2-5, the full variable domain is GAGVSQSPSNKVTEKGKDVELRCDPISGHTALYWYRQSLGQGLEFLIYFQGNSAPDKSGLPSDRFSAERTGGSVSTLTIQRTQQEDSAVYLCASGTSGETQYFGPGTRLLVL.